This T cell receptor (beta chain) was recovered during a study of Graves' ophthalmopathy and Graves' hyperthyroidism. At the level of the study: Peripheral blood sampling occurred at initial diagnosis, before any treatment.

CDR3 size: 13 residues. V was cut by 7 bases and J by 3 bases, with 15 bases left in between. Germline V gene data show CDR1 as SQVTM and CDR2 as ANQGSEA. TCR beta CDR3 amplification used RNA transcripts. The authors performed first-round RT-PCR with HTBI primers and then a second-round multiplex PCR. MiXCR, applied by TCRdb to the multiplex PCR reads, yields one record per CDR3 protein. The sample has approximately 700,000 distinct CDR3 sequences, 35% to 45% seen once. The specimen sequenced was peripheral blood. The sequence came from an adult man with Graves' ophthalmopathy. J is TRBJ1-1 and V is TRBV29-1; weak D call: TRBD1 (6 bases). The CDR3 here is CSGGGRADTEAFF. Written as DNA, the CDR3 is TGCAGCGGTGGGGGCAGGGCTGACACTGAAGCTTTCTTT.